This T cell receptor beta chain appears in the sequencing data of a study of read filtering for tumor transcriptome and immune sequencing. Whole-study context: TCR-mapped reads were about 4.05 to 10.27 million with IR-seq versus roughly 85 to 1,400 with RNA-seq.

General study points: IR-seq captured clonotypes deeper and more reliably than RNA-seq.

This CDR3 comprises 14 residues. The junction had 4 bases not matched to a gene; V was cut back by 4 bases and J by 4 bases. CDR1 and CDR2 from the germline V gene are MDHEN and SYDVKM. This clonotype was recorded many times. The antigen is undetermined. The library was built from about 400 ng RNA with molecular barcoded adaptors for alpha/delta and beta/gamma chains. TCRdb itself ran the reads through MiXCR, one entry per CDR3 protein. Seen here are about 50,000 distinct CDR3 sequences, roughly 20% observed once, and the top ten hold less than 45%. This sequence joins TRBV28 and TRBJ2-1, with 7 bases aligning to TRBD1. The TCR originated in a donor at least 40 years old with multiple myeloma. The sample taken for sequencing was a population of CD138-negative cells sorted from bone marrow. The CDR3 DNA sequence: TGTGCCAGCAGTTACCGGGACAGATACAATGAGCAGTTCTTC. Its translation is CASSYRDRYNEQFF.